This T cell receptor (beta chain) was observed in a study of early T cells in non-severe SARS-CoV-2 infection. General observations from the study: Database matching using VDJdb favored anti-spike CD8 responses, with private and CD4 specificities left missing.

The germline V gene encodes CDR1 MNHNY and CDR2 SVGAGI (reference sequence). This CDR3 spans 16 amino acids. The V gene lost 8 bases and the J gene lost 3 bases, with 20 bases spanning the gap. Attachment of unique molecular identifiers to individual cDNA molecules was performed. Using its own MiXCR run on the 5' RACE reads, TCRdb lists one record per CDR3 protein. Of approximately 28,000 distinct CDR3 sequences listed, 4.6% were seen once; the top ten hold under 6.5%. This clonotype was observed a handful of times. What it binds is not known. The sample in question was whole blood, obtained at baseline. The clonotype was recovered from an adult who was a healthcare worker with PCR-confirmed SARS-CoV-2 infection or an uninfected control (not recorded which). This sequence joins TRBV6-6 and TRBJ1-5; D not certain. DNA of the CDR3: TGTGCCAGCTCCCCCCAGGAGGACTTCTTCAATCAGCCCCAGCATTTT. Translated: CASSPQEDFFNQPQHF.